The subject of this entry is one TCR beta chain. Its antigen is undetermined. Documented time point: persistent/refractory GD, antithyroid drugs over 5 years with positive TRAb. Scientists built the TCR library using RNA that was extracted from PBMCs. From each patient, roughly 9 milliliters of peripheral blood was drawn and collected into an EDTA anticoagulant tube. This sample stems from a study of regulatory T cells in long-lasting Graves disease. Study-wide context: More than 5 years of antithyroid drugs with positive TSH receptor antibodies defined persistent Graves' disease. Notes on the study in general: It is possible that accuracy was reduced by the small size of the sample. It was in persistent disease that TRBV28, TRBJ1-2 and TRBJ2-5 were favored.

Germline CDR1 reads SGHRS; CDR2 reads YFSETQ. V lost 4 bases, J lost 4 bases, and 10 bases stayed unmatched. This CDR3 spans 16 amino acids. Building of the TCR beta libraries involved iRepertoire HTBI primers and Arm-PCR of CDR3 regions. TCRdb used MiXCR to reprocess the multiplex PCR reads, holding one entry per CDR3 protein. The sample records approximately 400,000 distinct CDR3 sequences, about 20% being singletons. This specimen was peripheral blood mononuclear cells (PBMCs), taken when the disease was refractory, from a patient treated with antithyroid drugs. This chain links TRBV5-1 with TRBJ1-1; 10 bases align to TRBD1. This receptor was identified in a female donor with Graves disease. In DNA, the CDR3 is TGCGCCAGCAGCACGCGACAGGGGGCGCGAGGCACTGAAGCTTTCTTT. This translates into CASSTRQGARGTEAFF.